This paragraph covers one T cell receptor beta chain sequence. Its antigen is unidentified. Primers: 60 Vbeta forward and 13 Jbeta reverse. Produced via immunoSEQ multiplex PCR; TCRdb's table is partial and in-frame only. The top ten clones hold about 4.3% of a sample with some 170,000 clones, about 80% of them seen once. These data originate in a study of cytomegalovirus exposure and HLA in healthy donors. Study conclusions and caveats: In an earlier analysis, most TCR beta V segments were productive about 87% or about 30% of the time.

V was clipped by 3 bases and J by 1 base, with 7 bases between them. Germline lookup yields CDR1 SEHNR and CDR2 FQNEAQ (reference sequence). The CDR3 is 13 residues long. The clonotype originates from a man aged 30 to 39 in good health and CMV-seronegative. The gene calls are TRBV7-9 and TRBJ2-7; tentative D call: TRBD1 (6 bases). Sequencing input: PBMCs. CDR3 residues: CASSFDRSYEQYF. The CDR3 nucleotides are TGTGCCAGCAGCTTTGACAGGTCCTACGAGCAGTACTTC.